These 5 T cell receptor beta chains originate from one sample sequenced in a study of blood T cell repertoires in COVID-19. The protocol was immunoSEQ multiplex PCR, while the TCRdb copy is restricted to in-frame clones and leaves out a portion. The table lists approximately 280,000 clones, about 89% of them singletons, with roughly 5.1% in the top ten. Material: peripheral blood. The receptors stem from a man aged 35 to 55 with acute or convalescent COVID-19.

The V call is TRBV27, the J call TRBJ1-1, with D unclear. V lost 2 bases and J 7 bases, leaving 14 bases between the germline ends. The CDR3 runs 14 residues. CDR1 MNHEY and CDR2 SMNVEV come from the germline V gene (reference sequence). As DNA, the CDR3 is TGTGCCAGCAGTTTAAGACCCCAGGAGGGTGAAGCTTTCTTT. It yields the protein CASSLRPQEGEAFF.

This clone showed up just a few times. This chain joins TRBV13 and TRBJ1-2; D possibly corresponds to TRBD1 (6 bases). The V gene lost 4 bases and the J gene lost 9 bases, with 21 bases spanning the gap. The CDR3 length is 15 residues. CDR1 and CDR2 (germline): PRHDT, FYEKMQ (reference sequence). The CDR3 nucleotides read TGTGCCAGCAGCTCCCGGACAGCCGACAATTCCAGCTACACCTTC. Protein sequence: CASSSRTADNSSYTF.

Of note for this clone: Other nucleotide sequences from this sample produce the same CDR3. The gene calls are TRBV9 and TRBJ1-2; unclear D gene. CDR3 size: 13 residues. Trimming stripped 0 bases from V and 2 bases from J, with 5 bases between. The germline gives CDR1 SGDLS, CDR2 YYNGEE. The CDR3 DNA sequence: TGTGCCAGCAGCGTAGATCGGAACTATGGCTACACCTTC. It is translated as CASSVDRNYGYTF.

CDR3 nucleotide sequence: TGTGCCAGCAGTAGGGAGAGGGAGGCTGGCTACACCTTC. Protein: CASSREREAGYTF. This chain joins TRBV2 and TRBJ1-2, with no clear D. CDR3 length: 13 amino acids. Germline V gives CDR1 SNHLY, CDR2 FYNNEI. Trimming removed 5 bases at V and 7 bases at J, with 14 bases between.

This clone has only one observation. The chain uses TRBV11-2 and TRBJ2-3, with 13 nucleotides matching TRBD2. Germline CDR1 SGHAT, CDR2 FQNNGV. The CDR3 extends over 18 amino acids. Trimming cost V 5 bases and J 5 bases; bases outside gene matches: 13. The CDR3 coding sequence is TGTGCCAGCAGCACCGGGACTAGCGGGGCCCTCGAGAAAGATACGCAGTATTTT. It yields the protein CASSTGTSGALEKDTQYF.